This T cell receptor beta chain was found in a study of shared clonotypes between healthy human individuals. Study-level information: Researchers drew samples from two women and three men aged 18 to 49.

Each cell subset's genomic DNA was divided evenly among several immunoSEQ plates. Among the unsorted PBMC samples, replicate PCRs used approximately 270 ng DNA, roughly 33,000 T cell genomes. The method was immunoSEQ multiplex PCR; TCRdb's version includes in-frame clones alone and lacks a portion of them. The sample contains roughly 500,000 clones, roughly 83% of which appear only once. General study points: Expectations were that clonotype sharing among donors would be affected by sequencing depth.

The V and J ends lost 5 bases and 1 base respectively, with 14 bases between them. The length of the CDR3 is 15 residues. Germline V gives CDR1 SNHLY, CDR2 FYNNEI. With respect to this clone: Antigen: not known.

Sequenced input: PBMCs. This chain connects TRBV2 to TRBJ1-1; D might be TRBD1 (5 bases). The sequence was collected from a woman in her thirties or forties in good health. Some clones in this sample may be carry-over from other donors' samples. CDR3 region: CASSPRTSGNTEAFF. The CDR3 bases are TGTGCCAGCAGTCCAAGGACATCGGGGAACACTGAAGCTTTCTTT.